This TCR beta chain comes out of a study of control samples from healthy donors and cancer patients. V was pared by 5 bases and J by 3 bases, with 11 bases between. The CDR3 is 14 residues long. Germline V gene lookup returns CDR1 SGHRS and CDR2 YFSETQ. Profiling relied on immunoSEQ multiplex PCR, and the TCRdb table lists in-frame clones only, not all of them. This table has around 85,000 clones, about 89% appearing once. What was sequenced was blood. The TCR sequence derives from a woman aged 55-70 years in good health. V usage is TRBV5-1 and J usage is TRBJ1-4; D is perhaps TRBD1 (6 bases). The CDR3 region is CASSLDRPNEKLFF. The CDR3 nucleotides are TGCGCCAGCAGTTTAGACAGGCCTAATGAAAAACTGTTTTTT.